Following are 22 T cell receptor beta chains from one sample sequenced in a study of beta chain features in type 1 diabetes. Expressed TCRB transcripts were sequenced, since all the RNA that had been isolated was reverse transcribed. Produced via immunoSEQ multiplex PCR; TCRdb's table is partial and in-frame only. The sample lists about 180,000 clones; approximately 7.8% were seen once. Antigens of these TCRs are unknown. General study findings and limits: All four CD4+ subsets from Type 1 diabetes patients carried moderately but significantly shorter TCRB CDR3s.

Sequences were obtained from central memory CD4+ T cells from blood. The receptors were gathered from a woman between 40 and 55 years old with type 1 diabetes.

Ten or more counts support this clone. This chain connects TRBV10-3 to TRBJ2-7; D perhaps matches TRBD1 (6 bases). The germline V gene has CDR1 ENHRY and CDR2 SYGVKD. The CDR3 is made up of 13 amino acids. Trimming removed 7 bases at V and 0 bases at J, with 10 bases between. The CDR3 loop is CAITPDSSYEQYF. Here the CDR3 DNA reads TGTGCCATCACCCCGGACAGCTCCTACGAGCAGTACTTC.

This clone was seen a few times. The rearrangement links TRBV19 to TRBJ2-7; the match to TRBD1 covers 7 bases. This CDR3 has 14 residues. V shed 1 base, J shed 6 bases, and the junction held 6 bases outside the gene matches. Germline-derived CDR1 and CDR2 are LNHDA and SQIVND (reference sequence). DNA for the CDR3: TGTGCCAGTAGTATAGGTGCGACAGGGAGCGAGCAGTACTTC. The encoded protein is CASSIGATGSEQYF. Using reference TRBV19 and TRBJ2-7 for the parts outside the CDR3, the full variable domain is DGGITQSPKYLFRKEGQNVTLSCEQNLNHDAMYWYRQDPGQGLRLIYYSQIVNDFQKGDIAEGYSVSREKKESFPLTVTSAQKNPTAFYLCASSIGATGSEQYFGPGTRLTVT.

The chain is built from TRBV30 and TRBJ2-2, with D possibly being TRBD1 (6 bases). Germline V CDR1 and CDR2: GTSNPN, SVGIG (reference sequence). This CDR3 spans 14 amino acids. V shed 3 bases and J shed 6 bases, with 14 bases lying between them. CDR3 sequence reads: CAWSGQGSSGELFF. The CDR3 bases are TGTGCCTGGAGCGGTCAGGGGTCCTCCGGGGAGCTGTTTTTT.

In this sample, this clone turned up many times. V is TRBV2 and J is TRBJ2-7; D is possibly TRBD1 (6 bases). The CDR3 spans 12 residues. CDR1 and CDR2 from the germline V gene are SNHLY and FYNNEI. V lost 3 bases and J 10 bases, leaving 13 bases between the germline ends. CDR3 in DNA: TGTGCCAGCAGTGAGGGCGTAGGGGGACAGTACTTC. Protein: CASSEGVGGQYF.

This clone has more than one count but fewer than ten. The CDR3 reads CASSPGQGDTNKAFF. DNA for the CDR3: TGTGCCAGCAGCCCCGGACAGGGGGATACCAATAAAGCTTTCTTT. The V call is TRBV7-8, the J call TRBJ1-1; 10 nucleotides line up with TRBD1. The junction had 12 bases not matched to a gene; V was cut back by 5 bases and J by 9 bases. Germline CDR1 reads SGHVS; CDR2 reads FQNEAQ. The CDR3 length is 15 residues.

This rearrangement joins TRBV7-8 to TRBJ2-7, with 10 positions matching TRBD2. This CDR3 is 14 amino acids long. Germline trimming cut 3 bases from V and 2 bases from J; bases unmatched to any gene: 1. The germline gives CDR1 SGHVS, CDR2 FQNEAQ. The CDR3 sequence is CASSFGLAAYEQYF. The CDR3 DNA follows: TGTGCCAGCAGCTTCGGACTAGCGGCCTACGAGCAGTACTTC.

In its sample, this clone was seen a few times. This sequence joins TRBV25-1 and TRBJ2-5; D might be TRBD1 (5 bases). Trimming took off 6 bases at V and 5 bases at J, with 7 bases between the two ends. Germline V gene lookup returns CDR1 MGHDK and CDR2 SYGVNS. This CDR3 region has 11 residues. The CDR3 region is CASSRAETQYF. The DNA for the CDR3 is TGTGCCAGCAGCAGGGCCGAGACCCAGTACTTC.

The chain couples TRBV6-1 to TRBJ1-5; a possible D gene is TRBD1 (6 bases). CDR1 and CDR2 from the germline V gene are MNHNS and SASEGT. Trimming removed 6 bases at V and 3 bases at J, with 15 bases between. The CDR3 length is 15 residues. This CDR3 reads CASRVLGHLNQPQHF. The CDR3 DNA reads TGTGCCAGCAGGGTCCTGGGACATCTCAATCAGCCCCAGCATTTT.

The chain is built from TRBV5-1 and TRBJ2-1; D is possibly TRBD1 (5 bases). The V end was cut by 0 bases, the J end by 3 bases, with 10 bases between. The CDR3 has 15 residues. The germline V gene has CDR1 SGHRS and CDR2 YFSETQ. The CDR3 region is CASSLGSGRYNEQFF. CDR3 sequence (DNA): TGCGCCAGCAGCTTGGGGTCAGGGCGCTACAATGAGCAGTTCTTC.

The rearrangement links TRBV5-6 to TRBJ2-5; D might be TRBD2 (6 bases). This CDR3 is built from 13 residues. The V end was cut by 4 bases, the J end by 10 bases, with 17 bases between. Germline CDR1 is SGHDT and CDR2 is YYEEEE. CDR3 nucleotides: TGTGCCAGCAGCCCCTTTGCGTGGGAGGTCCAGTACTTC. Translated, it gives CASSPFAWEVQYF.

This clone was counted a few times. This sequence joins TRBV9 and TRBJ2-5; 7 nucleotides align to TRBD1. There are 15 residues in the CDR3. V was pared by 4 bases and J by 2 bases, with 8 bases of the junction left unmatched. Germline V gives CDR1 SGDLS, CDR2 YYNGEE. Written as DNA, the CDR3 is TGTGCCAGCAGCACCGGGACAGCGAGGCAAGAGACCCAGTACTTC. This gives the protein CASSTGTARQETQYF.

This clone was picked up a small number of times. This sequence joins TRBV18 and TRBJ2-3, with a possible D match to TRBD1 (6 bases). V lost 5 bases to trimming and J lost 6 bases, with 12 bases between them. CDR3 length: 13 amino acids. From germline, CDR1 is KGHSH and CDR2 LQKENI. CDR3 amino acids: CASSSNRDDTQYF. The CDR3 DNA is TGTGCCAGCTCAAGCAACAGGGACGATACGCAGTATTTT.

This clone turned up a few times. The V call is TRBV19, the J call TRBJ2-4; the D gene is possibly TRBD2 (6 bases). Germline values: CDR1 LNHDA, CDR2 SQIVND (reference sequence). Trimming took 5 bases from V and 8 from J, leaving 10 bases between them. The CDR3 sequence is 12 residues long. CDR3 nucleotide sequence: TGTGCCAGTAGTGCCGGGAGCGACATTCAGTACTTC. Residues: CASSAGSDIQYF.

The genes are TRBV4-1 and TRBJ1-2; weak D call: TRBD1 (5 bases). The length of the CDR3 is 16 residues. The V gene lost 4 bases and the J gene lost 3 bases, with 18 bases spanning the gap. CDR1 is MGHRA and CDR2 is YSYEKL in the germline V gene. The CDR3 sequence: CASSLGGGTQDYGYTF. The CDR3 DNA sequence: TGCGCCAGCAGCCTTGGTGGCGGGACGCAAGACTATGGCTACACCTTC.

The genes are TRBV6-5 and TRBJ1-2, with TRBD1 matching over 9 bases. The CDR3 has 13 residues. Trimming removed 6 bases from V and 2 bases from J; junction bases left unmatched: 1. CDR1 and CDR2 from the germline V gene are MNHEY and SVGAGI. CDR3 amino acids: CASSDRGNYGYTF. The CDR3 DNA sequence: TGTGCCAGCAGCGACAGGGGGAACTATGGCTACACCTTC.

This clone was detected many times. The rearrangement uses TRBV2 and TRBJ2-3; maybe TRBD1 (8 bases). This CDR3 is built from 22 residues. The ends were cut back, 3 bases at V and 2 bases at J, with 33 bases in the middle. From germline, CDR1 is SNHLY and CDR2 FYNNEI. This chain's CDR3 is CASSDGAGGDYNRGGLTDTQYF. The CDR3, as DNA: TGTGCCAGCAGTGACGGGGCAGGGGGCGACTATAACCGCGGGGGCCTCACAGATACGCAGTATTTT.

This sequence joins TRBV14 and TRBJ1-6; the D gene is possibly TRBD1 (6 bases). The V end lost 4 bases, the J end lost 9 bases, and 13 bases lay between the germline ends. Germline CDR1 and CDR2: SGHDN and FVKESK. CDR3 length: 14 amino acids. CDR3 DNA sequence: TGTGCCAGCAGCCTATACAGGGATGGTTCACCCCTCCACTTT. This codes for CASSLYRDGSPLHF.

This clone was seen only a few times. The chain carries TRBV28 and TRBJ2-7, with 7 bases identical to TRBD2. Germline V lookup: CDR1 MDHEN, CDR2 SYDVKM. J lost 0 bases, V lost 3 bases, and 11 bases had no gene match. CDR3 length equals 17 residues. The CDR3 nucleotides are TGTGCCAGCAGTTTTCTCGGGGGAGGGCCCGGCTCCTACGAGCAGTACTTC. Protein sequence: CASSFLGGGPGSYEQYF.

V usage is TRBV30 and J usage is TRBJ1-2; tentative D call: TRBD1 (5 bases). The CDR3 extends over 13 amino acids. V was pared by 4 bases and J by 2 bases, with 11 bases between. Per the germline V gene, CDR1 is GTSNPN and CDR2 is SVGIG (reference sequence). The CDR3 nucleotides are TGTGCCTGGATTGACAGTCGCAACTATGGCTACACCTTC. Its translation: CAWIDSRNYGYTF.

The chain carries TRBV6-5 and TRBJ2-7, with 7 bases aligning to TRBD1. The V segment lost 5 bases and the J segment 6 bases; nucleotides outside the gene matches: 10. Germline values: CDR1 MNHEY, CDR2 SVGAGI. This CDR3 is built from 14 residues. DNA of the CDR3: TGTGCCAGCAGTGCCCGGGACAGTTTGACCGAGCAGTACTTC. This codes for CASSARDSLTEQYF.

This clone has more than one count but fewer than ten. The chain has TRBV5-5 and TRBJ1-3; D is possibly TRBD1 (5 bases). V was trimmed by 2 bases and J by 4 bases, leaving 10 bases between them. Per germline, CDR1 SGHKS and CDR2 YYEKEE (reference sequence). The CDR3 is 14 amino acids. CDR3 sequence (DNA): TGTGCCAGCAGCTTAGGGCAGGGCGGAAACACCATATATTTT. This encodes CASSLGQGGNTIYF.

The rearrangement links TRBV5-1 to TRBJ1-2, with D unresolved. This CDR3 has 12 amino acids. Germline V CDR1 and CDR2: SGHRS, YFSETQ. Trimming cost V 0 bases and J 6 bases, with 6 bases left between them. This CDR3 reads CASSLAGDGYTF. The CDR3 DNA reads TGCGCCAGCAGCTTGGCCGGAGATGGCTACACCTTC.